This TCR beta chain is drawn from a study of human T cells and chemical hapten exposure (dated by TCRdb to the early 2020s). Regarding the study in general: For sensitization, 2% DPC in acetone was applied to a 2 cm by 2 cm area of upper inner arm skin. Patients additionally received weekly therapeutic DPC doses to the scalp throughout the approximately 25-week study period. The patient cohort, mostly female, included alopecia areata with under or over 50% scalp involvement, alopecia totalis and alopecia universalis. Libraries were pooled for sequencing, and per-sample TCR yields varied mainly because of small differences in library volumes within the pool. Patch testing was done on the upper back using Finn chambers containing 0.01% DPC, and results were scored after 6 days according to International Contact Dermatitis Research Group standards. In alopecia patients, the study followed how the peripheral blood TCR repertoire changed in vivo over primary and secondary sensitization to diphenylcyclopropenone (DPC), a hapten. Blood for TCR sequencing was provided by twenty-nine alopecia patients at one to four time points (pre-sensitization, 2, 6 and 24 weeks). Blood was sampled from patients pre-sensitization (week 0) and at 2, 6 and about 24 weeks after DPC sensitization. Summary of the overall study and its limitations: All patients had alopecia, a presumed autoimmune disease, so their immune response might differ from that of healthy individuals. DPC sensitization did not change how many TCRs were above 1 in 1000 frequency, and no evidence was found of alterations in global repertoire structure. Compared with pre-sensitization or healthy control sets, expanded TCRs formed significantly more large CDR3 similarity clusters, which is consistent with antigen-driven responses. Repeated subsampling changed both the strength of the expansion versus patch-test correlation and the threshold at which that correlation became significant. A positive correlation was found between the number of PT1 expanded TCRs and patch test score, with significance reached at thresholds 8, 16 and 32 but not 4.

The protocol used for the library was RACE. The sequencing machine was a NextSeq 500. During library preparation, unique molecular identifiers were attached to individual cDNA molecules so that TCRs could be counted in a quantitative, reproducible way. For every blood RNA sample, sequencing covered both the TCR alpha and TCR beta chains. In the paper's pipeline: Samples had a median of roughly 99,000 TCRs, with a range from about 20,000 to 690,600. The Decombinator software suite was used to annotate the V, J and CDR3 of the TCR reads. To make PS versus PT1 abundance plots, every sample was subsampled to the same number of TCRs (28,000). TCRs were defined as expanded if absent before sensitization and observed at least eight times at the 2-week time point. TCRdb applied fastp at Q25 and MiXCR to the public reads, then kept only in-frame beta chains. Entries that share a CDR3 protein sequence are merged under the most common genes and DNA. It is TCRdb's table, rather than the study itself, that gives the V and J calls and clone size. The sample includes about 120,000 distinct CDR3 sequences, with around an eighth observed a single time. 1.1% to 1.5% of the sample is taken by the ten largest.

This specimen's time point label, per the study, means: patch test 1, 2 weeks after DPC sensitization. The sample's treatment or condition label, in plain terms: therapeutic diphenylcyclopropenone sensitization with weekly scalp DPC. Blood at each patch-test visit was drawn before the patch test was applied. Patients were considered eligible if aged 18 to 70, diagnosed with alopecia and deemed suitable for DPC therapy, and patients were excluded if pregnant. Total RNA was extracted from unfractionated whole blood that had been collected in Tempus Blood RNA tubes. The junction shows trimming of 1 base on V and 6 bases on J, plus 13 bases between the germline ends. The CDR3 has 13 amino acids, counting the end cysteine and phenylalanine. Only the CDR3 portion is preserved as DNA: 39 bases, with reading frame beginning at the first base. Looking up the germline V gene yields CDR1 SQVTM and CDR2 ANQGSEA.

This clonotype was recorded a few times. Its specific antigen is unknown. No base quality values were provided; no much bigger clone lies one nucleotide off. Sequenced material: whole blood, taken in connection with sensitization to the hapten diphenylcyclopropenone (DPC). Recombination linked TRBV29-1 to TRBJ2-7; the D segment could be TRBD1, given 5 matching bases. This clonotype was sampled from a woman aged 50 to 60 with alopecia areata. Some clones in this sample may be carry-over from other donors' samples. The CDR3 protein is CSVEVTRGGEQYF. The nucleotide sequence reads TGCAGCGTTGAAGTAACAAGGGGCGGCGAGCAGTACTTC.